The 18 T cell receptor beta chains listed next were all sequenced from one sample in a study of T-cell reconstitution after alpha-beta-depleted transplantation in children. A TCRbeta library incorporating unique molecular identifiers was prepared. TCRdb used MiXCR to reprocess the PCR reads, holding one entry per CDR3 protein. The sample consists of some 450,000 distinct CDR3 sequences, around two fifths of them appearing once. This specimen was PBMCs, taken before TCRalphabeta/CD19-depleted stem cell transplant. These TCRs come from a girl under 10 years old with aplastic anemia, due to receive a stem cell transplant.

This sequence joins TRBV11-2 and TRBJ2-3; D tentatively reads TRBD1 or TRBD2 (6 bases each). V was trimmed by 5 bases and J by 0 bases, leaving 12 bases between them. The CDR3 totals 15 residues. Germline lookup yields CDR1 SGHAT and CDR2 FQNNGV. The CDR3 sequence is CASSPRRGSTDTQYF. The CDR3 nucleotides read TGTGCCAGCAGCCCCAGGAGGGGGAGCACAGATACGCAGTATTTT.

This clonotype was seen at least ten times. The rearrangement links TRBV2 to TRBJ1-1; 7 bases fit TRBD1. Looked up from germline, CDR1 is SNHLY and CDR2 is FYNNEI. The CDR3 covers 13 residues. Trimming cost V 3 bases and J 6 bases; bases outside gene matches: 4. This chain's CDR3 is CASSEFRGSEAFF. The CDR3 DNA sequence: TGTGCCAGCAGTGAGTTCAGGGGGTCTGAAGCTTTCTTT.

In this sample, this clonotype turned up a few times. This chain connects TRBV4-1 to TRBJ2-7; 7 positions agree with TRBD1. Trimming cost V 5 bases and J 1 base; bases outside gene matches: 8. Germline lookup yields CDR1 MGHRA and CDR2 YSYEKL. This CDR3 contains 15 residues. The CDR3: CASSMRQGVSYEQYF. In DNA, the CDR3 is TGCGCCAGCAGCATGCGACAGGGAGTATCCTACGAGCAGTACTTC.

This clonotype was detected ten times or more. The chain is built from TRBV11-2 and TRBJ1-1, with D unresolved. The CDR3 is made up of 13 amino acids. CDR1 SGHAT and CDR2 FQNNGV come from the germline V gene. Trimming took 0 bases from V and 9 from J, leaving 11 bases between them. The CDR3 loop is CASSLEGQRKAFF. The CDR3, as DNA: TGTGCCAGCAGCTTAGAAGGTCAAAGGAAAGCTTTCTTT.

The J gene is TRBJ1-5, the V gene TRBV27; unclear D gene. Germline V gene data show CDR1 as MNHEY and CDR2 as SMNVEV (reference sequence). The CDR3 is 16 amino acids. V lost 2 bases and J lost 3, with 14 bases in between. The CDR3 protein is CASSLTGRRPNQPQHF. CDR3 bases: TGTGCCAGCAGTTTAACGGGGAGGCGTCCCAATCAGCCCCAGCATTTT.

The chain carries TRBV5-6 and TRBJ2-1; 8 bases match TRBD2. V trimming: 4 bases; J trimming: 8 bases; junction bases outside the gene matches: 14. The CDR3 runs to 16 residues. Germline CDR1 SGHDT, CDR2 YYEEEE. In DNA, the CDR3 is TGTGCCAGCAGCCTTTTCGGCGCTAGCGGGTTGGATGAGCAGTTCTTC. The encoded protein is CASSLFGASGLDEQFF.

In this sample, this clonotype turned up a few times. CDR3 sequence: CASTRGGTGDNEQYF. In nucleotides, the CDR3 is TGTGCCAGCACCCGCGGGGGGACAGGGGACAATGAGCAGTACTTC. This chain links TRBV28 with TRBJ2-7; 10 nucleotides align to TRBD1. V dropped 7 bases and J dropped 7; count of bases not matched to a gene: 13. From germline, CDR1 is MDHEN and CDR2 SYDVKM. The CDR3 runs to 15 residues.

V is TRBV20-1 and J is TRBJ1-1; D unclear. The CDR3 covers 11 residues. Germline values: CDR1 DFQATT, CDR2 SNEGSKA (reference sequence). V lost 2 bases and J lost 5, with 6 bases in between. The CDR3 loop is CSARRRTEAFF. The CDR3 DNA is TGCAGTGCTAGACGGCGGACTGAAGCTTTCTTT.

This clonotype was observed a single time. The chain combines TRBV11-2 with TRBJ1-1; D unclear. The CDR3 runs to 15 residues. Germline CDR1 and CDR2: SGHAT and FQNNGV. Trimming took off 4 bases at V and 4 bases at J, with 16 bases between the two ends. The CDR3 DNA follows: TGTGCCAGCAGCTCGGGTCCTGGAAAGGGCACTGAAGCTTTCTTT. Translated: CASSSGPGKGTEAFF.

The chain carries TRBV5-1 and TRBJ2-1, with D perhaps TRBD1 (7 bases). The germline CDR1 and CDR2 sequences are SGHRS and YFSETQ. Trimming cost V 1 base and J 4 bases, with 12 bases left between them. CDR3 size: 15 residues. CDR3 in amino acids: CASSLPSGGYNEQFF. The CDR3, as DNA: TGCGCCAGCAGCTTGCCATCAGGGGGGTACAATGAGCAGTTCTTC.

The chain couples TRBV5-1 to TRBJ1-2, with a possible D match to TRBD1 (5 bases). V lost 4 bases and J 2 bases, leaving 12 bases between the germline ends. This CDR3 region has 14 residues. In germline, CDR1 is SGHRS, CDR2 YFSETQ. The CDR3 loop is CASSISGTNYGYTF. The CDR3 coding sequence is TGCGCCAGCAGCATTTCCGGGACCAACTATGGCTACACCTTC.

The J gene is TRBJ1-5, the V gene TRBV30; 7 bases align to TRBD1. This CDR3 contains 14 residues. V lost 0 bases and J lost 7; bases outside the gene matches: 6. Germline-derived CDR1 and CDR2 are GTSNPN and SVGIG (reference sequence). The CDR3 region is CAWSVLGGDQPQHF. As DNA, the CDR3 is TGTGCCTGGAGTGTATTAGGGGGCGACCAGCCCCAGCATTTT.

The J gene is TRBJ2-6, the V gene TRBV29-1; the D is unclear. The V gene's germline CDR1 is SQVTM and CDR2 ANQGSEA. The CDR3 is 16 residues long. V lost 6 bases and J lost 0, with 15 bases in between. In nucleotides, the CDR3 is TGCAGCGTACTCCCGGACCCTAGCTCTGGGGCCAACGTCCTGACTTTC. Its protein product is CSVLPDPSSGANVLTF.

The chain uses TRBV6-5 and TRBJ2-5; 11 bases are a match to TRBD2. The CDR3 covers 18 residues. Germline lookup yields CDR1 MNHEY and CDR2 SVGAGI. The V segment lost 2 bases and the J segment 5 bases; nucleotides outside the gene matches: 13. CDR3 protein: CASSYRGGLAGGYETQYF. The CDR3, as DNA: TGTGCCAGCAGTTACAGAGGGGGGCTAGCGGGGGGTTACGAGACCCAGTACTTC.

This clonotype has just a few counts. This chain uses TRBV4-1 with TRBJ2-1; the D is unclear. CDR1 and CDR2 (germline): MGHRA, YSYEKL. The CDR3 spans 14 residues. V lost 4 bases, J lost 0 bases, and 7 bases lay in between. CDR3 loop: CASSPMSSYNEQFF. The DNA for the CDR3 is TGCGCCAGCAGCCCCATGAGCTCCTACAATGAGCAGTTCTTC.

This chain uses TRBV5-1 with TRBJ2-1; 10 positions match TRBD1. The CDR3 has 16 amino acids. V lost 0 bases and J lost 8; bases outside the gene matches: 8. The germline CDR1 and CDR2 sequences are SGHRS and YFSETQ. The CDR3 loop is CASSLELGTGVHEQFF. Here the CDR3 DNA reads TGCGCCAGCAGCTTGGAATTGGGGACAGGGGTGCATGAGCAGTTCTTC.

This sequence joins TRBV6-5 and TRBJ1-2, with a possible D match to TRBD1 (5 bases). The ends were cut back, 0 bases at V and 7 bases at J, with 21 bases in the middle. The CDR3 sequence is 17 residues long. Germline CDR1 MNHEY, CDR2 SVGAGI. Here the CDR3 DNA reads TGTGCCAGCAGTTACTCGAAACGCAGGGTCTTCTATGGTGGCTACACCTTC. Protein sequence: CASSYSKRRVFYGGYTF.

The chain couples TRBV10-3 to TRBJ2-3; 7 positions match TRBD2. The trim removed 8 bases at V and 4 bases at J, leaving 3 bases unmatched. The CDR3 is made up of 12 amino acids. Germline loops: CDR1 ENHRY, CDR2 SYGVKD. The CDR3 reads CAIGGGPDTQYF. CDR3 sequence (DNA): TGTGCCATCGGGGGGGGTCCAGATACGCAGTATTTT.